This T cell receptor (beta chain) was obtained from a study of blood T cell repertoires in COVID-19. Study-wide context: From T cells, B-cell-depleted T cells, or PBMCs came the material, which was cDNA or gDNA.

In germline, CDR1 is MGHRA, CDR2 YSYEKL. The V and J ends lost 1 base and 0 bases respectively, with 18 bases between them. CDR3 length equals 18 residues. Per the study methods: Nucleated cell number was recorded as an estimate derived from reference gene primer amplification. Assay used: immunoSEQ multiplex PCR; TCRdb lists only in-frame clones, some missing. That table gives V, J and clone size, and the DNA gave D and trimming. The table records under 200,000 clones, 80% to 95% of them present only once. Sample: peripheral blood. The receptor comes from a man aged 50 or older with acute or convalescent COVID-19. V and J are TRBV4-1 and TRBJ1-1; a possible D gene is TRBD1 (6 bases). DNA of the CDR3: TGCGCCAGCAGCCAAGGTCAGGCTCGGACAGTGATGAACACTGAAGCTTTCTTT. It encodes CASSQGQARTVMNTEAFF.